This T cell receptor (beta chain) was identified during a study of beta chain features in type 1 diabetes. Study-level background: Sorted cells from all samples, numbering 107,917,701, were examined. Regarding the study as a whole: The naive, central memory and Treg TCRB repertoires looked more alike in patients than they did in healthy donors. More deletions and fewer insertions at VDJ junctions were found in patients with type 1 diabetes.

V gave up 7 bases and J gave up 3 bases; unmatched junction bases: 5. Germline CDR1 and CDR2: LGHNT and FRNRAP. The CDR3 has 14 amino acids. As concerns this clone: Its antigen is not known.

Isolation of CD4+ naive, central memory, regulatory and stem cell-like memory cells was achieved by sorting via CD45RO/CCR7/CD25/CD127/CD95/CD27. All of the isolated RNA was reverse transcribed, so expressed TCRB transcripts were sequenced. Here immunoSEQ multiplex PCR was the method, and the copy in TCRdb shows in-frame clones only, minus some. The repertoire includes 140,000 to 150,000 clones, roughly 48% of them detected once, and around 0.42% sits in the top ten. This chain links TRBV12-5 with TRBJ1-1; 10 positions match TRBD1. The clonotype was recovered from a young man in good health. The sample was Tregs from blood. The CDR3 spells CASARTGGDTEAFF. The CDR3 nucleotides are TGTGCTAGTGCCCGGACAGGGGGGGACACTGAAGCTTTCTTT.